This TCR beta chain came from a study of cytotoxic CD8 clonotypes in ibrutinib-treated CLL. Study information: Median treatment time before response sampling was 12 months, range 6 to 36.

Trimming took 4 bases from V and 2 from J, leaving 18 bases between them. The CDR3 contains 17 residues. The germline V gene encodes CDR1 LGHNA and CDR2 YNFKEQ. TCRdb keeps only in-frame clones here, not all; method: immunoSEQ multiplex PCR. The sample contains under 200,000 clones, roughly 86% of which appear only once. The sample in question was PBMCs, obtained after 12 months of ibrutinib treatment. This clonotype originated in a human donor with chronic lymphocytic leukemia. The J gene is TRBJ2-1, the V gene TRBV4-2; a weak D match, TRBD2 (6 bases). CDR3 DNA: TGTGCCAGCAGCCGCCGTTTTGCCGGGAGTGCCTACAATGAGCAGTTCTTC. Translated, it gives CASSRRFAGSAYNEQFF.